This TCR beta chain was sequenced for a study of spatial heterogeneity in lung cancer. Study details: Across the raw uncorrected reads, a unique TCR and UMI combination was observed, on average, more than ten times.

This clonotype was seen at least ten times. In TCRdb, the 5' RACE reads were re-called with MiXCR into one record per CDR3 protein. The top ten hold 59% of the sample, which has 3,000 to 4,000 distinct CDR3 sequences, approximately 8% seen once. Time point noted: sample taken at primary tumor resection. The study sequenced unsorted whole RNA from tumor, nontumor lung or frozen PBMC. The V and J ends lost 6 bases and 6 bases, in that order; junction bases with no gene match: 3. CDR3 length: 12 residues. The V gene's germline CDR1 is SNHLY and CDR2 FYNNEI. Here the sequenced sample was PBMCs, taken at surgery. J is TRBJ2-3 and V is TRBV2; 7 bases map to TRBD1. The sequence derives from a female donor with early-stage non-small cell lung cancer. In nucleotides, the CDR3 is TGTGCCAGCAGCGGGACAGCTGATACGCAGTATTTT. Its translation: CASSGTADTQYF.